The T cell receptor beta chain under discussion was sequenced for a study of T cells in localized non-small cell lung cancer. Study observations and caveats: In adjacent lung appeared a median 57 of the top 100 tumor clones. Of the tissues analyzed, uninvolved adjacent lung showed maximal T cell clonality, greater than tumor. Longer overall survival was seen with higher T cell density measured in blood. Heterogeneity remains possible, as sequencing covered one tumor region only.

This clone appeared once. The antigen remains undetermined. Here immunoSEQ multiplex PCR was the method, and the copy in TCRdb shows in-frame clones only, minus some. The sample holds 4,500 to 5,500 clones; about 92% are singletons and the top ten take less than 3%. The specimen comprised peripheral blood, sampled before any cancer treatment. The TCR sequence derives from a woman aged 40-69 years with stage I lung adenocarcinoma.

The CDR3 loop is CASSIGDSSYEQYF. DNA of the CDR3: TGTGCCAGTAGTATAGGCGACAGCTCCTACGAGCAGTACTTC. V usage is TRBV19 and J usage is TRBJ2-7; the D gene is possibly TRBD1 (5 bases). Germline assignment: CDR1 LNHDA and CDR2 SQIVND (reference sequence). The CDR3 is made up of 14 amino acids. Trimming left V 1 base short and J 0 bases short, with 7 bases between.